A selection of T cell receptor beta chains follows, all from one sample in a study of T cells after posttransplantation cyclophosphamide. Sequencing used immunoSEQ multiplex PCR; TCRdb keeps in-frame clones, though not all of them. This table has roughly 16,000 clones, around nine tenths appearing once. Source: PBMCs, taken after an allogeneic stem cell transplant with a calcineurin inhibitor and methotrexate. The origin of the receptors is a male patient aged 45 to 59 who received an allogeneic stem cell transplant from an unrelated donor, was CMV-positive, and had chronic GVHD only. A share of the T cells may be of graft donor origin. Both conserved end residues are trimmed from each CDR3. Fields, in order: V gene, CDR3 protein.

>TRBV4-1
ASSQESGSSYEQY
>TRBV6-5
ASTPGRRTEAF
>TRBV7-9
ASSRPPAPGQGSNEQY
>TRBV5-1
ASSLGQGTNEKLF
>TRBV19
ASSPGPHNGGSQPQH
>TRBV4-2
ASSQGLAGAKF
>TRBV7-8
ASSLRRQGADEQF
>TRBV15
ATSKGQGAVTEAF
>TRBV28
ASTLVGGYEQY
>TRBV18
ASSPLGRDTEAF
>TRBV7-8
ASSSPGRGSGY
>TRBV19
ASSWGLLGTEAF
>TRBV29-1
SADAGDEAF
>TRBV9
ASSVGGRGNYEQY
>TRBV7-9
ASSSPGLAGGGVQY
>TRBV10-3
AISPAGGEKLF
>TRBV5-1
ASSRETVYYSPLH
>TRBV19
ASRTSGGARDTQY
>TRBV27
ASSLGGGGSEAF
>TRBV7-6
ASSPMIRDKQETQY
>TRBV19
ACTGVGVAKNIQY
>TRBV19
ASTGYTEAF
>TRBV10-3
AISVQGTGNTGELF
>TRBV28
ASSRQGINQPQH
>TRBV28
ASSSGLSRNQPQH
>TRBV9
ASSVRIGGATDTQY
>TRBV19
ASRPSGGAHLIEKLF
>TRBV13
ASSSREGSGQETQY
>TRBV7-2
ASSFSLLLAGELF
>TRBV10-3
AISDFGGFRNTEAF
>TRBV6-6
ASSYGTTYGYT
>TRBV7-9
ASSRGGNTGELF
>TRBV27
ASSETSGRAPLPYNEQF
>TRBV5-4
ASSPQGVYEQY
>TRBV29-1
SAASPDRDEQY
>TRBV7-8
ASSLGWVASVNEQF
>TRBV2
ASSEALRNTEAF
>TRBV9
ASSGRQGLSYNEQF
>TRBV5-1
ASRSAGLAGGRDTQY
>TRBV29-1
SVEGDTRTGELF
>TRBV13
ASSLLGLAGGQETQY